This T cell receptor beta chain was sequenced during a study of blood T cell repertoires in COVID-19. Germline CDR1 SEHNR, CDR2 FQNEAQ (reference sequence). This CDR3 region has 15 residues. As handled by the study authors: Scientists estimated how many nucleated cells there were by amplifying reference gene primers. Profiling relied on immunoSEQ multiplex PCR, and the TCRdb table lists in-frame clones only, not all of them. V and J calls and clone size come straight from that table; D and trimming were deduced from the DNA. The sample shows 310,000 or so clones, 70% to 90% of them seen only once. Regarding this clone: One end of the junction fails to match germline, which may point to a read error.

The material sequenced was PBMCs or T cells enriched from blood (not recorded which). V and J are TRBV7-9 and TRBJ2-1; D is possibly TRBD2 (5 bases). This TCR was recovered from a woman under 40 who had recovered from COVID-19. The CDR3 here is CASSLGGISYNEQFF. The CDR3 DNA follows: TGTGCCAGCAGCTTAGGAGGGATCTCCTACAATGAGCAATTCTTC.